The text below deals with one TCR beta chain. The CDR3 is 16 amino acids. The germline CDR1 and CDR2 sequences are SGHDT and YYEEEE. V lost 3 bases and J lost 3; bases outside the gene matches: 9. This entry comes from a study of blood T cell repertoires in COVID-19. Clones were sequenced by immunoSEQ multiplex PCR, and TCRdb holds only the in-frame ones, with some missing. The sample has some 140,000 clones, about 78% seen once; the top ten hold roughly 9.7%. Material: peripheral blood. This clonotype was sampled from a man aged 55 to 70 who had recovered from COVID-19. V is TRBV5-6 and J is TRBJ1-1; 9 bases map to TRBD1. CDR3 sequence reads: CASSSTGQGQDTEAFF. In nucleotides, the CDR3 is TGTGCCAGCAGCTCAACGGGACAGGGACAGGACACTGAAGCTTTCTTT.